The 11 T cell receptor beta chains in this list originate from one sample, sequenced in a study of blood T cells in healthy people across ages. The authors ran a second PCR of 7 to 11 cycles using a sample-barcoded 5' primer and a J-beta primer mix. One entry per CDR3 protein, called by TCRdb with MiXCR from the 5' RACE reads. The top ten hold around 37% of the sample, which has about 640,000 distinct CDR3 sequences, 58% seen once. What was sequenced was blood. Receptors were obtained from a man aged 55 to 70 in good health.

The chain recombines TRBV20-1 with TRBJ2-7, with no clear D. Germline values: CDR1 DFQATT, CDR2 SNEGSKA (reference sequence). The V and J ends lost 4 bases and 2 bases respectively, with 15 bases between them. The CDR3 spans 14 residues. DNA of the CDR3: TGCAGTGCTAACAATAGGGTAGGAGCCTACGAGCAGTACTTC. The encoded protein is CSANNRVGAYEQYF.

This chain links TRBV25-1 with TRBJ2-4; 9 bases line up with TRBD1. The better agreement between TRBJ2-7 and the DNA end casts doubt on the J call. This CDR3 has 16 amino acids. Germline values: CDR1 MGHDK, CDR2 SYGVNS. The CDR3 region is CASSDSSGTGRYEQYF. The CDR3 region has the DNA TGTGCCAGCAGTGATAGCTCCGGGACAGGGAGGTACGAGCAGTACTTC.

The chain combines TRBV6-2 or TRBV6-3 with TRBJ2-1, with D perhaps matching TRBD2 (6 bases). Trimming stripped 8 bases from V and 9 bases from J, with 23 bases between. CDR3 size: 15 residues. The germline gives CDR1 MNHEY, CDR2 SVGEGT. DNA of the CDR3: TGTGCCAGCCGAGTTTCGGGGGATAGCTGGGGTGAGCAGTTCTTC. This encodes CASRVSGDSWGEQFF.

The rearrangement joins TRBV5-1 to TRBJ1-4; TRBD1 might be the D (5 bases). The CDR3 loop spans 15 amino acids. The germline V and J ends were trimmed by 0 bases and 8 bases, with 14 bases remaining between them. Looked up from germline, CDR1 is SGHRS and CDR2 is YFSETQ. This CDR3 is CASSLGWGGREKLFF. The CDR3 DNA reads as TGCGCCAGCAGCTTGGGATGGGGCGGAAGAGAAAAACTGTTTTTT.

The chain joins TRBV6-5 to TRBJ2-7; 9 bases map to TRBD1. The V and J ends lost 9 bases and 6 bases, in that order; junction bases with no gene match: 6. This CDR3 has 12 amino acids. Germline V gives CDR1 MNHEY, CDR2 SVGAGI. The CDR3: CASTGQGSEQYF. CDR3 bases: TGTGCCAGTACGGGACAGGGAAGCGAGCAGTACTTC.

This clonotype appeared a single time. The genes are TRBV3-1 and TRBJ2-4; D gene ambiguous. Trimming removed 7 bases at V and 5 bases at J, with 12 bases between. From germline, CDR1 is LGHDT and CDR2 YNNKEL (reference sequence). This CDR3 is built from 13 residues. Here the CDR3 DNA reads TGTGCCAGCATCCTTGGGCTTGAAAACATTCAGTACTTC. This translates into CASILGLENIQYF.

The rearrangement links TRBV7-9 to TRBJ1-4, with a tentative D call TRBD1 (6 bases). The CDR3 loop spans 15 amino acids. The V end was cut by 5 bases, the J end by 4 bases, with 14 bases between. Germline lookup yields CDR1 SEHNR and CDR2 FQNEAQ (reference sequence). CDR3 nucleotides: TGTGCCAGCAGCCCGCGGACAGCCCATAATGAAAAACTGTTTTTT. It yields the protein CASSPRTAHNEKLFF. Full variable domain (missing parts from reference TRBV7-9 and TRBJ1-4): DTGVSQNPRHKITKRGQNVTFRCDPISEHNRLYWYRQTLGQGPEFLTYFQNEAQLEKSRLLSDRFSAERPKGSFSTLEIQRTEQGDSAMYLCASSPRTAHNEKLFFGSGTQLSVL.

CDR3 loop: CASIDRVGIGFF. The CDR3 coding sequence is TGTGCCAGCATTGACCGCGTGGGGATCGGGTTCTTC. The chain uses TRBV6-2 or TRBV6-3 and TRBJ2-1, with unresolved D. Germline V gene data show CDR1 as MNHEY and CDR2 as SVGEGT. The CDR3 is 12 amino acids. V was cut by 7 bases and J by 15 bases, with 19 bases left in between.

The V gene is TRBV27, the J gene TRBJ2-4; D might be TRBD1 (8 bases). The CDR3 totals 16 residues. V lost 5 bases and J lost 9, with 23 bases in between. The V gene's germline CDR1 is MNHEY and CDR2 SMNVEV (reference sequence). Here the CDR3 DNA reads TGTGCCAGCAGTCTGGGGAGGGACAGGTTGGGGATCATTCAGTACTTC. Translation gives CASSLGRDRLGIIQYF.

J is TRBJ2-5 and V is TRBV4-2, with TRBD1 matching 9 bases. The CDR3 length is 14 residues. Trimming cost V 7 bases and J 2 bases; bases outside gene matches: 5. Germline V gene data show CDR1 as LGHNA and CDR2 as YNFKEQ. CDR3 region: CASNLGQGQETQYF. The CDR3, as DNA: TGTGCCAGCAACCTCGGACAGGGGCAAGAGACCCAGTACTTC.

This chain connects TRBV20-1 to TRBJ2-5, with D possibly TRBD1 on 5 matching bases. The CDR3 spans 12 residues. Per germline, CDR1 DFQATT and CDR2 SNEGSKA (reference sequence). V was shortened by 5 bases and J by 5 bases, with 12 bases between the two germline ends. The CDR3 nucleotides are TGCAGTGCTGGCGCACCAGGGGAGACCCAGTACTTC. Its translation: CSAGAPGETQYF.